This T cell receptor beta chain came from a study of PD-1 blockade in classical Hodgkin lymphoma. Here immunoSEQ multiplex PCR was the method, and the copy in TCRdb shows in-frame clones only, minus some. Found here are about 13,000 clones, approximately 92% of them singletons; the top ten hold more than 9%. Regarding this clone: Antigen: not known.

Autologous stem cell transplantation was followed by relapse in every patient, and brentuximab vedotin exposure varied. CDR3 length: 18 amino acids. Trimming cost V 2 bases and J 2 bases, with 22 bases left between them. Looked up from germline, CDR1 is KGHSH and CDR2 is LQKENI. Study-level findings and limits: Whereas CD4+ TCR diversity had risen significantly by C4D1, CD8+ TCR diversity had not.

The chain is built from TRBV18 and TRBJ2-7; a possible D gene is TRBD2 (8 bases). Sample: peripheral blood mononuclear cells (PBMCs), taken at baseline. This TCR was sampled from a human donor with classical Hodgkin lymphoma. This CDR3 reads CASSPIAGQQGQTYEQYF. Written as DNA, the CDR3 is TGTGCCAGCTCACCAATAGCGGGACAGCAGGGGCAAACCTACGAGCAGTACTTC.